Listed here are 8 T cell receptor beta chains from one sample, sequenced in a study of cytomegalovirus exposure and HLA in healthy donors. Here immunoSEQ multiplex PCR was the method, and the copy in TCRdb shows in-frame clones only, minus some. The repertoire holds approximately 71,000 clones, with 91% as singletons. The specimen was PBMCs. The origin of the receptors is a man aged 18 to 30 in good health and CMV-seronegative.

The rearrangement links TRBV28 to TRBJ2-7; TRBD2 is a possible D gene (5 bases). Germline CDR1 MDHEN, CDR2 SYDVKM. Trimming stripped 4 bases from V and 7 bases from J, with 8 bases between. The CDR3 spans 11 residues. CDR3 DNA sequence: TGTGCCAGCAGTTACGGGGATGAGCAGTACTTC. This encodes CASSYGDEQYF.

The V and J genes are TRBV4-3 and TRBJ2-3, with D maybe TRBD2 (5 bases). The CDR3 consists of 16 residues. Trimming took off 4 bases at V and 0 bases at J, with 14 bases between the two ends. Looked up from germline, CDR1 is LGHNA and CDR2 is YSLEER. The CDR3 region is CASSLNLRTSTDTQYF. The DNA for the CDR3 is TGCGCCAGCAGCCTAAACCTAAGGACTAGCACAGATACGCAGTATTTT.

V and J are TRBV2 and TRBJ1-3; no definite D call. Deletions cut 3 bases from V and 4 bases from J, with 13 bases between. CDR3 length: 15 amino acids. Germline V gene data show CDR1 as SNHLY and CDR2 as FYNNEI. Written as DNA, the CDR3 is TGTGCCAGCAGTGAGTCGAACGGGTACGGAAACACCATATATTTT. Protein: CASSESNGYGNTIYF.

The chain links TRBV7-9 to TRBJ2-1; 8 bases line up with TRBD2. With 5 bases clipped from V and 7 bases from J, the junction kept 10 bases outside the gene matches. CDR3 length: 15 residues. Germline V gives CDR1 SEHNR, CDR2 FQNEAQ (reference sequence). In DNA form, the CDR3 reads TGTGCCAGCAGCATTCAGCGGGAGAGCGGGAATGAGCAGTTCTTC. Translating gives CASSIQRESGNEQFF. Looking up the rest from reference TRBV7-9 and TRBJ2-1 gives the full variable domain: DTGVSQNPRHKITKRGQNVTFRCDPISEHNRLYWYRQTLGQGPEFLTYFQNEAQLEKSRLLSDRFSAERPKGSFSTLEIQRTEQGDSAMYLCASSIQRESGNEQFFGPGTRLTVL.

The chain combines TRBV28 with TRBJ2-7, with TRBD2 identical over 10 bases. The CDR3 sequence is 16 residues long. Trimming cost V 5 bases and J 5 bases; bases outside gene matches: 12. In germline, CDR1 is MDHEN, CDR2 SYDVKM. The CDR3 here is CASSRSGRALSHEQYF. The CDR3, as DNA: TGTGCCAGCAGTAGGAGCGGGAGGGCCCTGTCCCACGAGCAGTACTTC.

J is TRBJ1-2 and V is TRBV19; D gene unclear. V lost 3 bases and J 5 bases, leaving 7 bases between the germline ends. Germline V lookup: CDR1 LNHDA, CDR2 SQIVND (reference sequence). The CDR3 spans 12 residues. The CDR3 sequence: CASSIPPYGYTF. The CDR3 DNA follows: TGTGCCAGTAGTATCCCCCCTTATGGCTACACCTTC.

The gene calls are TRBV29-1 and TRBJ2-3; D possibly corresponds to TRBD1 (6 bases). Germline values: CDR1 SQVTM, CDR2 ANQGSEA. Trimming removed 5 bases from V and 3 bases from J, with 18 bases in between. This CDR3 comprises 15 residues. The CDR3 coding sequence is TGCAGCGTTATGGGGACACTTGGCCCTACAGATACGCAGTATTTT. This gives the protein CSVMGTLGPTDTQYF.

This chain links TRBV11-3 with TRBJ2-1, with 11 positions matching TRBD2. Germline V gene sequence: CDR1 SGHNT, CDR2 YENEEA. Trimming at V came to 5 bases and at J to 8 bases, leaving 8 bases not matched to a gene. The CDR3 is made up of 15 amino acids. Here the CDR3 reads CASSNSGRAGDEQFF. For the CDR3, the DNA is TGTGCCAGCAGCAATAGCGGGAGGGCGGGGGATGAGCAGTTCTTC. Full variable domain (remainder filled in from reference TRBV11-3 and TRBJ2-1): EAGVVQSPRYKIIEKKQPVAFWCNPISGHNTLYWYLQNLGQGPELLIRYENEEAVDDSQLPKDRFSAERLKGVDSTLKIQPAELGDSAVYLCASSNSGRAGDEQFFGPGTRLTVL.